The source of this T cell receptor beta chain is a study of blood T cell repertoires in COVID-19. Study-wide background: From T cells, B-cell-depleted T cells, or PBMCs came the material, which was cDNA or gDNA.

The data were produced by immunoSEQ multiplex PCR, yet TCRdb's version contains in-frame clones alone and is incomplete. The table includes about 39,000 clones, roughly 77% detected once. The CDR3 is made up of 14 amino acids. CDR1 is SGHDT and CDR2 is YYEEEE in the germline V gene. J lost 2 bases, V lost 4 bases, and 6 bases had no gene match. The chain combines TRBV5-6 with TRBJ2-7, with 7 bases aligning to TRBD1. The sample taken for sequencing was peripheral blood. The origin of this receptor is a man of 80 years or more with acute or convalescent COVID-19. CDR3 nucleotides: TGTGCCAGCAGCCCTCCGGGACAGACCTACGAGCAGTACTTC. Residues: CASSPPGQTYEQYF.